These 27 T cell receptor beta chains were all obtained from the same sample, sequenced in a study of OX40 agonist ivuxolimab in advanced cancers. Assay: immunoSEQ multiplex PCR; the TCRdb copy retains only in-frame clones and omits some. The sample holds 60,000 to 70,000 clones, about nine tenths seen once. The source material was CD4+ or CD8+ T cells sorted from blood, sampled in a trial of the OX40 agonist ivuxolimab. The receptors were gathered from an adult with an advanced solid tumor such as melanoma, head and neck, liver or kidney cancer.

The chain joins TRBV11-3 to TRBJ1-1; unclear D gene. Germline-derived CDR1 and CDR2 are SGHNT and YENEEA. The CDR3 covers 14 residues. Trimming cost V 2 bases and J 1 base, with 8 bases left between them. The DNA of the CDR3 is TGTGCCAGCAGCTTAAATATTTGGAACACTGAAGCTTTCTTT. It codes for CASSLNIWNTEAFF.

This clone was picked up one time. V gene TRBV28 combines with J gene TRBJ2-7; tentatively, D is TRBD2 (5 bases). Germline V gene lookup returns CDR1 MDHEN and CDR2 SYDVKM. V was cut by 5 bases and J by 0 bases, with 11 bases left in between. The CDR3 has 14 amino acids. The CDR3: CASSTTRSSYEQYF. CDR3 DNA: TGTGCCAGCAGTACTACTAGGAGCTCCTACGAGCAGTACTTC.

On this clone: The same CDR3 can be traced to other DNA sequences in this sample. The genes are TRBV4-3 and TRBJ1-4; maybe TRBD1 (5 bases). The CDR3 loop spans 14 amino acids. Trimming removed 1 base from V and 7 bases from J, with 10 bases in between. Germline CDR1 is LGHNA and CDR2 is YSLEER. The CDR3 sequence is CASSQGGVGEKLFF. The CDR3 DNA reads TGCGCCAGCAGCCAAGGGGGCGTCGGTGAAAAACTGTTTTTT.

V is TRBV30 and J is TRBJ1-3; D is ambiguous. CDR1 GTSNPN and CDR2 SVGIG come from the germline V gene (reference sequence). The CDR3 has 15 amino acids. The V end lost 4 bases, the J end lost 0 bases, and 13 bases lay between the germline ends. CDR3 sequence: CAWIRTAFSGNTIYF. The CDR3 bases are TGTGCCTGGATTCGAACAGCTTTCTCTGGAAACACCATATATTTT.

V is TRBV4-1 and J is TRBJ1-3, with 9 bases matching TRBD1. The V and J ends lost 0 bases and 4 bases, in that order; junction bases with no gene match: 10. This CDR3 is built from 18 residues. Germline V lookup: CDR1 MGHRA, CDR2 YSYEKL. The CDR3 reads CASSQEVPGQGRGNTIYF. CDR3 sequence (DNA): TGCGCCAGCAGCCAAGAAGTCCCGGGACAGGGAAGAGGAAACACCATATATTTT.

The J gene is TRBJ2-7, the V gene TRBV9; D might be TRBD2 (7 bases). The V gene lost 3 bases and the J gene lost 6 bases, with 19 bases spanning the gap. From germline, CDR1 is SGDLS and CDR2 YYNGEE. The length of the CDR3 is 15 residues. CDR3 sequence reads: CASSARLGGGGEQYF. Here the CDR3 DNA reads TGTGCCAGCAGCGCCCGACTTGGAGGGGGGGGCGAGCAGTACTTC.

For the CDR3, the DNA is TGTGCCAGCAGTGTTTGGGACATCACTGGAAACACCATATATTTT. This sequence encodes CASSVWDITGNTIYF. The chain has TRBV6-1 and TRBJ1-3; D possibly corresponds to TRBD1 (6 bases). Deletions cut 4 bases from V and 2 bases from J, with 12 bases between. CDR3 length: 15 residues. Germline values: CDR1 MNHNS, CDR2 SASEGT.

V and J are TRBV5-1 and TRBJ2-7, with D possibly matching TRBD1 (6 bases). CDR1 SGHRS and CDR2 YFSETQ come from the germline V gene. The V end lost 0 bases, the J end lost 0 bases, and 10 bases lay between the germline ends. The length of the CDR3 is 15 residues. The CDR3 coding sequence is TGCGCCAGCAGCTTGGGGACAGTAAGCTCCTACGAGCAGTACTTC. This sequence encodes CASSLGTVSSYEQYF.

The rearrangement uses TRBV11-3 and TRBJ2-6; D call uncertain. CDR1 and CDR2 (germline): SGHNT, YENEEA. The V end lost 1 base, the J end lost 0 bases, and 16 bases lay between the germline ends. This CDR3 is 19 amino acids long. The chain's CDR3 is CASSLGVGSASSGANVLTF. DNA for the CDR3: TGTGCCAGCAGCTTAGGAGTGGGCAGTGCAAGCTCTGGGGCCAACGTCCTGACTTTC.

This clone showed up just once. CDR3 amino acids: CASSLAPDGPYEQYF. Written as DNA, the CDR3 is TGTGCCAGCAGCTTGGCCCCCGACGGTCCCTACGAGCAGTACTTC. V usage is TRBV5-4 and J usage is TRBJ2-7; no clear D gene. This CDR3 has 15 residues. CDR1 and CDR2 from the germline V gene are SGHNT and YYREEE (reference sequence). V lost 0 bases, J lost 2 bases, and 12 bases lay in between.

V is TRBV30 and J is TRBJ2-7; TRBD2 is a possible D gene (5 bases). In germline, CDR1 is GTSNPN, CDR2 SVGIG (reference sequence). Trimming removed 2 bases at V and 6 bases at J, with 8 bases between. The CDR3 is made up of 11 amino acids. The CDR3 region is CAWSSGGEQYF. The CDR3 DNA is TGTGCCTGGAGTAGCGGCGGCGAGCAGTACTTC.

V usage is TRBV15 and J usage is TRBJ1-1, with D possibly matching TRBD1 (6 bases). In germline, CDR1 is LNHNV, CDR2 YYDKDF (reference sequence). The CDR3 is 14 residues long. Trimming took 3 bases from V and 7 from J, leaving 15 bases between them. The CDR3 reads CATSRNLQGREAFF. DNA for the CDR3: TGTGCCACCAGCAGGAATTTACAGGGACGTGAAGCTTTCTTT.

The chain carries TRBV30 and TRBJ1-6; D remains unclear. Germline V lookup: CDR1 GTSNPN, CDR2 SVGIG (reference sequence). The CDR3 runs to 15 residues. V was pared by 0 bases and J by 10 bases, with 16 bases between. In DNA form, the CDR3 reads TGTGCCTGGAGTGTACCCGACACTCTCGGCTCACCCCTCCACTTT. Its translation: CAWSVPDTLGSPLHF.

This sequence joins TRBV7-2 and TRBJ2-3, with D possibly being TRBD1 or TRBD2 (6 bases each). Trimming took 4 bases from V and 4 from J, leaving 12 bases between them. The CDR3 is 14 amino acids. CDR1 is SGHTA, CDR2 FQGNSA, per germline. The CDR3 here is CASSYRGRPDTQYF. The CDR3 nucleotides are TGTGCCAGCAGCTATCGGGGGCGTCCAGATACGCAGTATTTT. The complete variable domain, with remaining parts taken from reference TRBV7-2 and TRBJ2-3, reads GAGVSQSPSNKVTEKGKDVELRCDPISGHTALYWYRQSLGQGLEFLIYFQGNSAPDKSGLPSDRFSAERTGGSVSTLTIQRTQQEDSAVYLCASSYRGRPDTQYFGPGTRLTVL.

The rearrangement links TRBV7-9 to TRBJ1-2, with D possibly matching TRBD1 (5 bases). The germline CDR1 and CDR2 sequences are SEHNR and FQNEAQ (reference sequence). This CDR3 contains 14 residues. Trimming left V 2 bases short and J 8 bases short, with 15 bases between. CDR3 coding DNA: TGTGCCAGCAGCTTATCCGACAGTAGCCGAGGCTACACCTTC. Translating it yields CASSLSDSSRGYTF.

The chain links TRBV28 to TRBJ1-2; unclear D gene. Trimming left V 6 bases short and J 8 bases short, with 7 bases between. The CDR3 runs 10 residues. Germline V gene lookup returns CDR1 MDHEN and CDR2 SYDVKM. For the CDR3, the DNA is TGTGCCAGCAGCCTAAACGGCTACACCTTC. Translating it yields CASSLNGYTF.

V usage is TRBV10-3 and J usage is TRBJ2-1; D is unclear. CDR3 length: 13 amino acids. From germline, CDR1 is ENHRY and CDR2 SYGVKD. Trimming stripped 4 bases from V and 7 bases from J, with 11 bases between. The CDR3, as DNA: TGTGCCATCAGTGCGGGCGTTACGAATGAGCAGTTCTTC. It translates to CAISAGVTNEQFF.

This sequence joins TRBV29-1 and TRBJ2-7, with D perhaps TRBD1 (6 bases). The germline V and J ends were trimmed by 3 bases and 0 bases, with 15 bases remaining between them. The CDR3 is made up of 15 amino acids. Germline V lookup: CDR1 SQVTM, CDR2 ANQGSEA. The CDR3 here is CSVELDSYDSYEQYF. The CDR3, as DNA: TGCAGCGTTGAGCTGGACAGCTACGACTCCTACGAGCAGTACTTC.

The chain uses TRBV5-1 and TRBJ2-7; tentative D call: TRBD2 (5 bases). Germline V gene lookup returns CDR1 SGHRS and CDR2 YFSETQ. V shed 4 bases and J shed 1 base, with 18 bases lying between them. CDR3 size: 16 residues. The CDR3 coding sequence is TGCGCCAGCAGCGGGGTGGCGGGCCTTCGTTCCTACGAGCAGTACTTC. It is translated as CASSGVAGLRSYEQYF.

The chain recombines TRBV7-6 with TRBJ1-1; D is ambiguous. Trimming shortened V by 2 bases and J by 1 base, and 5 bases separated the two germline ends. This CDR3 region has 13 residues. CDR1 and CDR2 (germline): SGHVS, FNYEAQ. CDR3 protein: CASSLYENTEAFF. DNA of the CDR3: TGTGCCAGCAGCTTATATGAGAACACTGAAGCTTTCTTT.

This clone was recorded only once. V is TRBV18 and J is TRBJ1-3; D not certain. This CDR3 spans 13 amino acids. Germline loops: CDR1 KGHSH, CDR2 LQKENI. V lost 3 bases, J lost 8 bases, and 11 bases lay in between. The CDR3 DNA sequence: TGTGCCAGCTCACCCGGGAATGCCGACACCATATATTTT. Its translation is CASSPGNADTIYF. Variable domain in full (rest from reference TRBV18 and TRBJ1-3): NAGVMQNPRHLVRRRGQEARLRCSPMKGHSHVYWYRQLPEEGLKFMVYLQKENIIDESGMPKERFSAEFPKEGPSILRIQQVVRGDSAAYFCASSPGNADTIYFGEGSWLTVV.

CDR3 sequence reads: CASSRTGGYEKLFF. CDR3 sequence (DNA): TGTGCCAGCAGCCGGACAGGGGGGTATGAAAAACTGTTTTTT. The rearrangement links TRBV7-8 to TRBJ1-4; TRBD1 matches 10 bases. CDR3 length: 14 amino acids. The junction had 3 bases not matched to a gene; V was cut back by 5 bases and J by 6 bases. The germline gives CDR1 SGHVS, CDR2 FQNEAQ.

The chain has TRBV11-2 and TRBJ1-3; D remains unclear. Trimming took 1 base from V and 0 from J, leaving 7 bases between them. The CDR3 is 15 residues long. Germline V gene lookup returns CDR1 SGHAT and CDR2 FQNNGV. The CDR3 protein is CASSLVGVSGNTIYF. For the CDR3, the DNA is TGTGCCAGCAGCTTAGTTGGGGTCTCTGGAAACACCATATATTTT.

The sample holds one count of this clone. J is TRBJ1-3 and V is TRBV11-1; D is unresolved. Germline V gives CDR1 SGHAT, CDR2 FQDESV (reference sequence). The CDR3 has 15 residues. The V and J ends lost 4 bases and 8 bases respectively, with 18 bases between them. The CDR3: CASSSSLGGVHTIYF. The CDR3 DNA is TGTGCCAGCAGCTCATCCCTCGGCGGGGTACACACCATATATTTT.

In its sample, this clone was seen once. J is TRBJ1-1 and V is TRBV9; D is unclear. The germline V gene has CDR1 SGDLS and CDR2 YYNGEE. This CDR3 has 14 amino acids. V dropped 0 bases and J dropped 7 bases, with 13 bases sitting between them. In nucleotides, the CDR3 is TGTGCCAGCAGCGTAGTTCCCCCGGGGAGTGAAGCTTTCTTT. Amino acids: CASSVVPPGSEAFF.

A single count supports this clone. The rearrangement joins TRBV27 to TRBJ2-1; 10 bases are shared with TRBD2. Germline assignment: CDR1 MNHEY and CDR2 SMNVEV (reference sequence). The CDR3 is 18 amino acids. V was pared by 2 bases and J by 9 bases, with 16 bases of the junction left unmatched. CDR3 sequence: CASSLVQREGLSFGEQFF. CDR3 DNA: TGTGCCAGCAGTTTAGTACAGCGGGAGGGCCTTTCGTTTGGTGAGCAGTTCTTC.

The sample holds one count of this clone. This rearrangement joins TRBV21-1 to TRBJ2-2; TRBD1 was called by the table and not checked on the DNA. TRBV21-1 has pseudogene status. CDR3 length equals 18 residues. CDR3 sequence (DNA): TGTGCCAGCAGCAACCCCCGGGACAGGGGTTATAACACCGGGGAGCTGTTTTTT. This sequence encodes CASSNPRDRGYNTGELFF.